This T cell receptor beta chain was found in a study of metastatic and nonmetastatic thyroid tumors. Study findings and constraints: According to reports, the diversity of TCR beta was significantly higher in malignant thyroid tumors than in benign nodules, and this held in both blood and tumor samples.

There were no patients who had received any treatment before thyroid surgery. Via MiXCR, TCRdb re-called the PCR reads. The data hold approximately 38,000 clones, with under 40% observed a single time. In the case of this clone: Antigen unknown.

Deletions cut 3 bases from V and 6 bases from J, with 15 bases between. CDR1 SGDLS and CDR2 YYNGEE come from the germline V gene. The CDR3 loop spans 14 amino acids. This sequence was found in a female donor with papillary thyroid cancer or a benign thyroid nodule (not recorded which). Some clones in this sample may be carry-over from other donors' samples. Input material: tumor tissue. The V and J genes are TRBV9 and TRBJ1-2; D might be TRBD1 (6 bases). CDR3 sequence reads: CASSAAGGANGYTF. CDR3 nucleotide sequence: TGTGCCAGCAGCGCCGCCGGGGGGGCTAATGGCTACACCTTC.